The 14 T cell receptor beta chains reported below all come from one sample, sequenced in a study of blood T cell repertoires in COVID-19. Generated by immunoSEQ multiplex PCR, the TCRdb table keeps only in-frame clones and is missing some. The sample shows 380,000 or so clones, around 84% of them seen only once. The sequencing sample was made of peripheral blood. The receptor set was obtained from a human donor with acute or convalescent COVID-19. The donor label of this sample is uncertain.

V gene TRBV27 combines with J gene TRBJ2-5; no clear D. Germline CDR1 and CDR2: MNHEY and SMNVEV (reference sequence). The V gene lost 6 bases and the J gene lost 7 bases, with 15 bases spanning the gap. This CDR3 is built from 13 residues. Written as DNA, the CDR3 is TGTGCCAGCAGCTCTCTAACCCTTTCGACCCAGTACTTC. It encodes CASSSLTLSTQYF.

Only a few counts were recorded for this clone. The chain joins TRBV5-6 to TRBJ2-2; 7 bases line up with TRBD2. V lost 3 bases and J lost 3; bases outside the gene matches: 14. The CDR3 has 18 amino acids. The V gene's germline CDR1 is SGHDT and CDR2 YYEEEE. This CDR3 reads CASSSITTSVYYTGELFF. Here the CDR3 DNA reads TGTGCCAGCAGCTCAATTACCACTAGCGTATATTACACCGGGGAGCTGTTTTTT.

The CDR3 sequence is CSVWTGGAGELFF. CDR3 nucleotides: TGCAGCGTCTGGACAGGCGGGGCCGGGGAGCTGTTTTTT. This sequence joins TRBV29-1 and TRBJ2-2; TRBD1 might be the D (7 bases). The germline V and J ends were trimmed by 6 bases and 6 bases, with 14 bases remaining between them. The CDR3 is 13 amino acids. Germline CDR1 and CDR2: SQVTM and ANQGSEA.

The CDR3 region has the DNA TGCGCCAGCAGCCAATCCGGGGCCGCACTAGCGGGGGCACCGAGCTCCTACAATGAGCAGTTCTTC. It is translated as CASSQSGAALAGAPSSYNEQFF. V is TRBV4-1 and J is TRBJ2-1; TRBD2 matches at 11 bases. After removal of 2 bases from V and 0 bases from J, the junction contained 18 bases not matched to a gene. This CDR3 comprises 22 residues. Germline V CDR1 and CDR2: MGHRA, YSYEKL.

The chain joins TRBV4-2 to TRBJ2-1; 9 bases line up with TRBD2. The germline gives CDR1 LGHNA, CDR2 YNFKEQ. Trimming removed 4 bases from V and 0 bases from J; junction bases left unmatched: 4. The CDR3 extends over 16 amino acids. The CDR3 region is CASSPSAGGSYNEQFF. CDR3 bases: TGTGCCAGCAGCCCCTCAGCGGGAGGCTCCTACAATGAGCAGTTCTTC.

The chain combines TRBV15 with TRBJ1-4; 9 bases fit TRBD1. CDR3 length equals 16 residues. CDR1 is LNHNV, CDR2 YYDKDF, per germline (reference sequence). The V segment lost 0 bases and the J segment 6 bases; nucleotides outside the gene matches: 5. The CDR3, as DNA: TGTGCCACCAGCAGAGATAGGGGACAGGGACATGAAAAACTGTTTTTT. Protein product: CATSRDRGQGHEKLFF.

The chain uses TRBV9 and TRBJ2-7; a possible D gene is TRBD2 (6 bases). Germline CDR1 SGDLS, CDR2 YYNGEE. The CDR3 spans 13 residues. Trimming took 3 bases from V and 1 from J, leaving 8 bases between them. DNA of the CDR3: TGTGCCAGCAGCGGAGGGAGGTCCTACGAGCAGTACTTC. This encodes CASSGGRSYEQYF.

This clone was detected only once. This chain uses TRBV5-1 with TRBJ2-7, with a tentative D call TRBD2 (6 bases). The V gene's germline CDR1 is SGHRS and CDR2 YFSETQ. CDR3 length: 15 residues. The ends were cut back, 0 bases at V and 1 base at J, with 11 bases in the middle. The CDR3 nucleotides are TGCGCCAGCAGCTTGGGCGGGACGGAATCCTACGAGCAGTACTTC. Its translation is CASSLGGTESYEQYF.

The chain employs TRBV6-5 and TRBJ1-1; maybe TRBD1 (6 bases). Trimming shortened V by 2 bases and J by 5 bases, and 9 bases separated the two germline ends. The germline gives CDR1 MNHEY, CDR2 SVGAGI. The length of the CDR3 is 13 residues. CDR3 sequence: CASSYRGQTEAFF. CDR3 bases: TGTGCCAGCAGTTACCGAGGACAGACTGAAGCTTTCTTT.

This chain uses TRBV7-9 with TRBJ1-2; D remains ambiguous. The germline V gene has CDR1 SEHNR and CDR2 FQNEAQ (reference sequence). Trimming pared 5 bases from V and 7 bases from J, leaving 14 bases between. The CDR3 extends over 13 amino acids. For the CDR3, the DNA is TGTGCCAGCAGCCAAAACTCAGGATCTGGCTACACCTTC. It is translated as CASSQNSGSGYTF.

The CDR3 DNA follows: TGTGCCAGCAGTTATCGGACAGGGTTAGATACGCAGTATTTT. It yields the protein CASSYRTGLDTQYF. This chain uses TRBV6-5 with TRBJ2-3; 8 nucleotides line up with TRBD1. With 3 bases clipped from V and 5 bases from J, the junction kept 4 bases outside the gene matches. The CDR3 length is 14 residues. CDR1 is MNHEY and CDR2 is SVGAGI in the germline V gene.

The chain is built from TRBV3-1 (or the pseudogene TRBV3-2) and TRBJ2-1; TRBD2 matches 7 bases. The CDR3 is 15 amino acids. The V and J ends lost 6 bases and 8 bases, in that order; junction bases with no gene match: 13. CDR1 is LGHDT and CDR2 is YNNKEL in the germline V gene (reference sequence). The CDR3 reads CASRPGLLKHDEQFF. DNA for the CDR3: TGTGCCAGCAGGCCGGGACTACTAAAACATGATGAGCAGTTCTTC.

The chain has TRBV6-5 and TRBJ1-2; D is unclear. The germline gives CDR1 MNHEY, CDR2 SVGAGI. The CDR3 consists of 13 residues. Trimming stripped 2 bases from V and 2 bases from J, with 6 bases between. CDR3 DNA: TGTGCCAGCAGTTACCCGGAGAACTATGGCTACACCTTC. It encodes CASSYPENYGYTF.

V gene TRBV27 combines with J gene TRBJ2-2; 12 nucleotides agree with TRBD1. Germline V CDR1 and CDR2: MNHEY, SMNVEV (reference sequence). Unmatched junction bases numbered 6, after V lost 6 bases and J lost 7 bases. This CDR3 has 15 residues. CDR3 sequence reads: CASRRDRGHGGELFF. The CDR3 nucleotides read TGTGCCAGCAGGCGGGACAGGGGGCATGGCGGGGAGCTGTTTTTT.